This TCR beta chain was recovered during a study of cytomegalovirus exposure and HLA in healthy donors. This PCR relied on a set of 60 Vbeta primers and 13 Jbeta primers. Profiled with immunoSEQ multiplex PCR; TCRdb holds only in-frame clones, not every one. The repertoire includes more than 90,000 clones, approximately 75% of them detected once, and about 5% sits in the top ten. Study outcomes and limitations: Common viral pathogens seemed, in a later analysis, to connect with several of the most significant clusters. It was about 180 TCR beta chains that were listed as cytomegalovirus-associated. HLA restriction was apparent for most CMV-associated TCR beta chains in a later analysis. Reports described diagnosis of cytomegalovirus status by the classifier as highly specific and sensitive.

Points on this clone: Its target is unknown.

The receptor was derived from a man aged 45-65 years in good health and CMV-seropositive. Sequencing was performed on PBMCs.

The CDR3 loop reads CASSYSGQGVYGYTF. The CDR3 bases are TGTGCCAGCAGTTACTCTGGACAGGGGGTCTATGGCTACACCTTC. The chain uses TRBV6-5 and TRBJ1-2; TRBD1 matches 10 bases. Germline V gene sequence: CDR1 MNHEY, CDR2 SVGAGI. The length of the CDR3 is 15 residues. The J segment lost 4 bases and the V segment lost 0 bases, leaving 2 bases of the junction unmatched.